This is a list of T cell receptor beta chains from one sample in a study of CD8 T cells in ankylosing spondylitis. TCRdb independently ran MiXCR on the 5' RACE reads; one entry per CDR3 protein. The table includes 210,000 or so distinct CDR3 sequences, approximately 8.4% detected once. Sequencing was performed on blood, either unsorted or a sorted T cell fraction (not recorded which). The receptors derive from a female donor with ankylosing spondylitis or in good health (not recorded which). The CDR3 runs from the conserved cysteine through the conserved F or W. A D gene is named only where the DNA matches it firmly. Expanded clones are given a class, and other clones once, few, many or no size at all.

TRBV12-3/TRBV12-4	TRBJ2-7	NA	many	CASSSPTSSGEQYF	TGTGCCAGCAGTTCCCCGACATCCTCGGGGGAGCAGTACTTC
TRBV20-1	TRBJ2-7	TRBD1	many	CSATTLQGAQWYEQYF	TGCAGTGCTACAACTCTACAGGGGGCGCAGTGGTACGAGCAGTACTTC
TRBV3-1	TRBJ1-3	NA	many	CASSQLESSGNTIYF	TGTGCCAGCAGCCAATTGGAAAGCTCTGGAAACACCATATATTTT
TRBV18	TRBJ2-6	NA	many	CASSPPEGSGANVLTF	TGTGCCAGCTCACCACCGGAAGGCTCTGGGGCCAACGTCCTGACTTTC
TRBV7-2	TRBJ2-5	NA	NA	CASSPDSLQETQYF	TGTGCCAGCAGCCCCGACTCGCTTCAAGAGACCCAGTACTTC
TRBV6-2/TRBV6-3	TRBJ1-2	NA	many	CASSNRDTGILNYGYTF	TGTGCCAGCAGTAACCGGGACACCGGAATATTAAACTATGGCTACACCTTC
TRBV20-1	TRBJ2-2	NA	many	CSARGRTGTGELFF	TGCAGTGCTAGAGGACGAACAGGGACCGGGGAGCTGTTTTTT
TRBV6-5	TRBJ1-2	TRBD1	many	CASSLDRRLGGYTF	TGTGCCAGCAGTTTGGACAGGCGTCTGGGAGGCTACACCTTC
TRBV9	TRBJ2-2	NA	many	CASSVGGLPGELFF	TGTGCCAGCAGCGTTGGCGGGTTGCCCGGGGAGCTGTTTTTT
TRBV5-1	TRBJ1-1	NA	many	CASSLYVGNTEAFF	TGCGCCAGCAGCTTGTATGTGGGGAACACTGAAGCTTTCTTT
TRBV12-5	TRBJ1-4	NA	many	CASGLASTAELFF	TGTGCTAGTGGTTTGGCTTCAACGGCGGAACTGTTTTTT
TRBV20-1	TRBJ2-3	TRBD2	many	CSARDQSGRARDTQYF	TGCAGTGCTAGAGATCAGAGCGGGAGGGCCCGTGATACGCAGTATTTT
TRBV10-3	TRBJ2-3	NA	many	CAISQGTDTQYF	TGTGCCATCTCCCAGGGTACCGATACGCAGTATTTT
TRBV5-1	TRBJ1-4	NA	many	CATREGPSNEKLFF	TGCGCCACCAGAGAGGGACCGTCTAATGAAAAACTGTTTTTT
TRBV20-1	TRBJ2-5	TRBD2	NA	CSASDGGRASSHQETQYF	TGCAGTGCTAGTGATGGCGGGAGGGCCTCGTCCCACCAAGAGACCCAGTACTTC
TRBV7-3	TRBJ2-3	NA	many	CASSLTGLELDTQYF	TGTGCCAGCAGCTTAACAGGCCTAGAGCTAGATACGCAGTATTTT
TRBV5-1	TRBJ1-1	NA	many	CASSLGDQAFF	TGCGCCAGCAGCTTGGGGGATCAAGCTTTCTTT
TRBV3-1	TRBJ2-3	NA	NA	CASSQAETDTQYF	TGTGCCAGCAGCCAAGCGGAAACAGATACGCAGTATTTT
TRBV9	TRBJ2-7	NA	many	CASSVGRQGGYEQYF	TGTGCCAGCAGCGTAGGACGGCAGGGTGGGTACGAGCAGTACTTC
TRBV20-1	TRBJ2-2	TRBD2	many	CSARDNLAGVGGELFF	TGCAGTGCTAGAGATAATCTAGCGGGAGTCGGCGGGGAGCTGTTTTTT
TRBV7-9	TRBJ2-7	NA	many	CASSLQETGTYEQYF	TGTGCCAGCAGCTTACAAGAGACAGGGACTTACGAGCAGTACTTC
TRBV27	TRBJ2-7	NA	NA	CASSFMDSKSYEQYF	TGTGCCAGCAGTTTCATGGACAGTAAATCCTACGAGCAGTACTTC
TRBV29-1	TRBJ2-5	NA	many	CSVEPSGTQYF	TGCAGCGTTGAACCATCTGGGACCCAGTACTTC
TRBV28	TRBJ1-4	NA	many	CASSLWARVGSGKLFF	TGTGCCAGCAGTTTATGGGCCAGGGTTGGAAGCGGAAAACTGTTTTTT
TRBV5-1	TRBJ2-7	NA	many	CASSVGPAYEQYF	TGCGCCAGCAGTGTGGGGCCGGCTTACGAGCAGTACTTC
TRBV7-2	TRBJ2-3	TRBD2	NA	CASSFSGRGGSDTQYF	TGTGCCAGCAGCTTTAGCGGGAGAGGTGGATCAGATACGCAGTATTTT
TRBV20-1	TRBJ2-7	TRBD2	many	CSARDTTGGTYEQYF	TGCAGTGCTAGAGATACCACGGGGGGGACCTACGAGCAGTACTTC
TRBV19	TRBJ2-1	TRBD2	NA	CASSIQGLAGPSYNEQFF	TGTGCCAGTAGTATCCAGGGACTAGCGGGCCCGTCCTACAATGAGCAGTTCTTC
TRBV6-2/TRBV6-3	TRBJ2-3	TRBD2	many	CASMGPGLALDTQYF	TGTGCCAGCATGGGCCCGGGACTAGCTTTGGATACGCAGTATTTT
TRBV15	TRBJ2-3	NA	many	CATSRDWAATDTQYF	TGTGCCACCAGCAGAGATTGGGCGGCTACAGATACGCAGTATTTT
TRBV6-5	TRBJ2-7	NA	many	CASSYSGGRNEQYF	TGTGCCAGCAGTTACTCGGGGGGGCGGAACGAGCAGTACTTC
TRBV7-2	TRBJ2-2	NA	many	CASSSRGGNTGELFF	TGTGCCAGCAGCTCCAGAGGGGGGAACACCGGGGAGCTGTTTTTT
TRBV7-1	TRBJ2-7	NA	NA	CAISSGPYEQYF	TGTGCCATCAGCTCAGGGCCCTACGAGCAGTACTTC
TRBV7-3	TRBJ1-4	TRBD1	many	CASSLLGTVDEKLFF	TGTGCCAGCAGCTTATTAGGGACAGTCGATGAAAAACTGTTTTTT
TRBV14	TRBJ2-1	TRBD2	NA	CASSHAPQTSGRLYNEQFF	TGTGCCAGCAGCCATGCCCCGCAGACTAGCGGGAGGCTTTACAATGAGCAGTTCTTC
TRBV29-1	TRBJ2-1	NA	many	CSVPSYSYNEQFF	TGCAGCGTTCCATCCTACTCTTACAATGAGCAGTTCTTC
TRBV18	TRBJ2-1	NA	many	CASSPPFGSSYNEQFF	TGTGCCAGCTCACCACCGTTCGGGAGCTCCTACAATGAGCAGTTCTTC
TRBV29-1	TRBJ2-1	TRBD2	many	CSVEDWAGGNEQFF	TGCAGCGTTGAAGATTGGGCGGGAGGCAATGAGCAGTTCTTC
TRBV7-2	TRBJ2-4	NA	NA	CASSLTRVRNIQYF	TGTGCCAGCAGCCTAACAAGGGTTAGAAACATTCAGTACTTC
TRBV20-1	TRBJ2-7	NA	many	CSARKPGTVSYEQYF	TGCAGTGCTAGAAAACCGGGCACCGTATCCTACGAGCAGTACTTC
TRBV2	TRBJ2-1	NA	many	CASTPTRGNEQFF	TGTGCCTCCACCCCGACCAGGGGAAATGAGCAGTTCTTC
TRBV11-2	TRBJ2-1	TRBD1	many	CASSRTGSDTDEQFF	TGTGCCAGCAGCCGGACAGGGTCCGACACCGATGAGCAGTTCTTC
TRBV3-1	TRBJ2-7	TRBD2	many	CASSPSGGGSSYEQYF	TGTGCCAGCAGCCCCTCGGGGGGAGGAAGTTCCTACGAGCAGTACTTC
TRBV10-3	TRBJ2-2	TRBD1	many	CAIRTGTGVGTGELFF	TGTGCCATCAGAACCGGGACAGGGGTGGGCACCGGGGAGCTGTTTTTT
TRBV29-1	TRBJ1-1	NA	many	CSASRGLNTEAFF	TGCAGCGCCTCCCGCGGACTGAACACTGAAGCTTTCTTT
TRBV20-1	TRBJ2-1	NA	many	CSAEPYSGYNEQFF	TGCAGTGCAGAACCGTATTCCGGGTACAATGAGCAGTTCTTC
TRBV18	TRBJ2-3	TRBD1	few	CASSPGTGYTDTQYF	TGTGCCAGCTCACCCGGGACAGGGTACACAGATACGCAGTATTTT
TRBV27	TRBJ2-1	NA	many	CASSWGSGPYNEQFF	TGTGCCAGCAGTTGGGGCAGCGGTCCCTACAATGAGCAGTTCTTC
TRBV4-3	TRBJ2-7	NA	many	CASSQDRGEQYF	TGCGCCAGCAGCCAAGACAGGGGCGAGCAGTACTTC
TRBV7-2	TRBJ2-3	NA	NA	CASSLGRHTQYF	TGTGCCAGCAGCTTAGGAAGGCATACGCAGTATTTT